The 8 T cell receptor beta chains below come from one sample, sequenced in a study of early T cells in non-severe SARS-CoV-2 infection. TCRdb re-called the 5' RACE reads through MiXCR, storing one row per CDR3 protein. This sample has tens of thousands of distinct CDR3 sequences; 4.1% occur once, and the top ten carry over 5%. Source material: whole blood. These receptor sequences come from an adult who was a healthcare worker with PCR-confirmed SARS-CoV-2 infection or an uninfected control (not recorded which).

In its sample, this clonotype was seen many times. The chain joins TRBV7-9 to TRBJ2-2; D gene ambiguous. V was shortened by 0 bases and J by 3 bases, with 5 bases between the two germline ends. The CDR3 runs 14 residues. Germline V lookup: CDR1 SEHNR, CDR2 FQNEAQ (reference sequence). The CDR3 region is CASSLAVYTGELFF. The CDR3 nucleotides are TGTGCCAGCAGCTTAGCCGTATACACCGGGGAGCTGTTTTTT.

This clonotype was detected many times. V and J are TRBV11-2 and TRBJ2-1; 15 nucleotides line up with TRBD2. Germline CDR1 reads SGHAT; CDR2 reads FQNNGV. The J segment lost 9 bases and the V segment lost 5 bases, leaving 5 bases of the junction unmatched. This CDR3 spans 15 amino acids. The CDR3 nucleotides read TGTGCCAGCAGCACCGGACTAGCGGGGGGGGTTGAGCAGTTCTTC. This sequence encodes CASSTGLAGGVEQFF.

This clonotype was picked up many times. The rearrangement links TRBV5-1 to TRBJ1-1; perhaps TRBD1 as D (6 bases). CDR1 and CDR2 from the germline V gene are SGHRS and YFSETQ. Trimming left V 4 bases short and J 0 bases short, with 13 bases between. The CDR3 totals 15 residues. The chain's CDR3 is CASSPQTGLNTEAFF. Written as DNA, the CDR3 is TGCGCCAGCAGCCCCCAGACAGGATTGAACACTGAAGCTTTCTTT.

This clonotype was picked up many times. J is TRBJ1-5 and V is TRBV18; weak D call: TRBD1 (6 bases). Germline loops: CDR1 KGHSH, CDR2 LQKENI. V was trimmed by 6 bases and J by 0 bases, leaving 12 bases between them. The CDR3 runs 15 residues. CDR3 DNA sequence: TGTGCCAGCTCTTCGGGACAACTTAGCAATCAGCCCCAGCATTTT. Translating it yields CASSSGQLSNQPQHF. The variable domain in full, completed from reference TRBV18 and TRBJ1-5, reads NAGVMQNPRHLVRRRGQEARLRCSPMKGHSHVYWYRQLPEEGLKFMVYLQKENIIDESGMPKERFSAEFPKEGPSILRIQQVVRGDSAAYFCASSSGQLSNQPQHFGDGTRLSIL.

This clonotype has ten or more counts. The V and J genes are TRBV10-1 and TRBJ2-2; no firm D call. From germline, CDR1 is WNHNN and CDR2 SYGVQD (reference sequence). Trimming removed 3 bases at V and 0 bases at J, with 8 bases between. CDR3 length: 15 amino acids. The DNA for the CDR3 is TGCGCCAGCAGTGAAACGTACGCGAACACCGGGGAGCTGTTTTTT. Protein product: CASSETYANTGELFF.

This sequence joins TRBV19 and TRBJ2-5; maybe TRBD2 (6 bases). V lost 8 bases, J lost 5 bases, and 15 bases lay in between. The CDR3 runs to 13 residues. Germline V lookup: CDR1 LNHDA, CDR2 SQIVND (reference sequence). In DNA form, the CDR3 reads TGTGCCAGTCGGCTCGGAGCGGGTGAGACCCAGTACTTC. The encoded protein is CASRLGAGETQYF.

This clonotype was observed at least ten times. The chain employs TRBV29-1 and TRBJ2-2; 7 bases are shared with TRBD2. This CDR3 contains 15 residues. CDR1 and CDR2 (germline): SQVTM, ANQGSEA. Unmatched junction bases numbered 7, after V lost 4 bases and J lost 2 bases. CDR3 DNA sequence: TGCAGCGTTGTCATTAGCGGGTTCAACACCGGGGAGCTGTTTTTT. Translation: CSVVISGFNTGELFF.

This clonotype occurred many times. This sequence joins TRBV5-1 and TRBJ1-1; no reliable D call. The V and J ends lost 4 bases and 3 bases respectively, with 13 bases between them. The CDR3 sequence is 14 residues long. CDR1 and CDR2 from the germline V gene are SGHRS and YFSETQ. The CDR3 region is CASSLKDPHTEAFF. In DNA, the CDR3 is TGCGCCAGCAGCCTAAAGGATCCCCACACTGAAGCTTTCTTT.